This TCR beta chain derives from a study of shared T cell receptors in the human thymus. Trimming at V came to 3 bases and at J to 5 bases, leaving 10 bases not matched to a gene. The CDR3 runs to 15 residues. Germline V gives CDR1 SGHTS, CDR2 YDEGEE. Some clones are missing from TCRdb's copy, which holds only in-frame ones; the method was immunoSEQ multiplex PCR. The sample comprises 500,000 to 750,000 clones, roughly 90% of which are singletons, and about 0.01% rests with the top ten. In addition, the sample was reused for a study of human thymus T cells. As that study records: Resected material from corrective heart surgery provided the thymus tissue analysed. Seemingly biased V and J gene usage marked thymic and blood repertoires.

Material: thymocytes. This clonotype originated in a boy under two years old with a congenital heart defect. This chain links TRBV5-8 with TRBJ1-2, with 7 bases aligning to TRBD1. For the CDR3, the DNA is TGTGCCAGCAGCTGGGACAGAGGGGCTCCTTATGGCTACACCTTC. As protein: CASSWDRGAPYGYTF.